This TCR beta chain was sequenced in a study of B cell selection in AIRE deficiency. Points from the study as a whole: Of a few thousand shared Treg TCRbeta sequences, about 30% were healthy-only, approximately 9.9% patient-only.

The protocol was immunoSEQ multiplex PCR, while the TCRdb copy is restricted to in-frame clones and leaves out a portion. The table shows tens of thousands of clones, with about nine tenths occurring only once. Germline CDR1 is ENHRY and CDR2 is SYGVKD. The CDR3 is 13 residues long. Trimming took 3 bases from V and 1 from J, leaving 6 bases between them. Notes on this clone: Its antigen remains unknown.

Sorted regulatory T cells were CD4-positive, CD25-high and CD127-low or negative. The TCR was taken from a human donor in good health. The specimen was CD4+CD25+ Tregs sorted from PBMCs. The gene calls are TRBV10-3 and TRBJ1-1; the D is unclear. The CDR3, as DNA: TGTGCCATCAGTGAATGGGGGAACACTGAAGCTTTCTTT. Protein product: CAISEWGNTEAFF.